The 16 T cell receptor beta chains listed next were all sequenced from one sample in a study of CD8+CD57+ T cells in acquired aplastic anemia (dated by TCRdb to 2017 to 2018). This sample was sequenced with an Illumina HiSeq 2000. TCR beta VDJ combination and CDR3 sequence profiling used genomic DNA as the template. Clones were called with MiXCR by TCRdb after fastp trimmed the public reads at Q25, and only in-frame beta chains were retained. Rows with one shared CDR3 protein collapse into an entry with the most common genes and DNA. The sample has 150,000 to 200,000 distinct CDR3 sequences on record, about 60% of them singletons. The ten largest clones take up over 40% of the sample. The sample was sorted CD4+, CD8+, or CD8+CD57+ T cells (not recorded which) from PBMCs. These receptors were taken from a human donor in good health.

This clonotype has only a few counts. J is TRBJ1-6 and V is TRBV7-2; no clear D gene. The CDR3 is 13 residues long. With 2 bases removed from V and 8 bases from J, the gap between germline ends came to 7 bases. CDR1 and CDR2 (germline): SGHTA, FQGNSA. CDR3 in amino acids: CASSLNGDSPLHF. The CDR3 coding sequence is TGTGCCAGCAGCTTAAATGGAGATTCACCCCTCCACTTT.

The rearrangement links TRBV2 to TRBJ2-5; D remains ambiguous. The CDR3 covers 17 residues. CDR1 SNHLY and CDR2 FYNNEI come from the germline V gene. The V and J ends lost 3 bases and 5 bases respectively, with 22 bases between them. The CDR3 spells CASSDKGNYYGAETQYF. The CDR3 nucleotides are TGTGCCAGCAGTGATAAAGGGAACTACTACGGAGCGGAGACCCAGTACTTC.

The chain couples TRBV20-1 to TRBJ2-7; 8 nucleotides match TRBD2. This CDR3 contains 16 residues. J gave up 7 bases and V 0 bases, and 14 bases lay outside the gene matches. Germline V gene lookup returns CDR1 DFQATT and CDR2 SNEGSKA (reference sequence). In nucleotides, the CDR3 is TGCAGTGCTAGAGATACCCGGACTAGCCTTGGCTGGGAGCAGTACTTC. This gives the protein CSARDTRTSLGWEQYF.

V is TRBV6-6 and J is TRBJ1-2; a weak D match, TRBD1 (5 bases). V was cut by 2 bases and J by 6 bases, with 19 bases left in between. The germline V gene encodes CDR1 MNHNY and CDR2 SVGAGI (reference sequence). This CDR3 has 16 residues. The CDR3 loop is CASSYRGGWGEDGYTF. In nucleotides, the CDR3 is TGTGCCAGCAGTTACCGGGGGGGTTGGGGAGAGGATGGCTACACCTTC.

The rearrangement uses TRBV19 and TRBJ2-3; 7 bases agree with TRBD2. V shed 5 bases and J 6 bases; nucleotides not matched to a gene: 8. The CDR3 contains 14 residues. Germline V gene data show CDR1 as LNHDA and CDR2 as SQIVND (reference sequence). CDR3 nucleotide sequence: TGTGCCAGTAGTTGGCAGCGGGGAGGGGATACGCAGTATTTT. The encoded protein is CASSWQRGGDTQYF.

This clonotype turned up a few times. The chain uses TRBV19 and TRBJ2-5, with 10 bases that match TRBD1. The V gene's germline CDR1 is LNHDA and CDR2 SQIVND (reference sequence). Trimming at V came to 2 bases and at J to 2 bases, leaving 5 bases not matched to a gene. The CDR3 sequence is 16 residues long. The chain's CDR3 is CASSIRDRGGQETQYF. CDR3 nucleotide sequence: TGTGCCAGTAGTATAAGGGACAGGGGTGGTCAAGAGACCCAGTACTTC.

Here the CDR3 reads CASSLQVHPAEQYF. Here the CDR3 DNA reads TGCGCCAGCAGCTTACAGGTTCATCCGGCCGAGCAGTACTTC. V and J are TRBV5-1 and TRBJ2-7; possible D gene TRBD1, 5 bases. CDR3 size: 14 residues. Germline CDR1 is SGHRS and CDR2 is YFSETQ. The V and J ends lost 2 bases and 6 bases respectively, with 15 bases between them.

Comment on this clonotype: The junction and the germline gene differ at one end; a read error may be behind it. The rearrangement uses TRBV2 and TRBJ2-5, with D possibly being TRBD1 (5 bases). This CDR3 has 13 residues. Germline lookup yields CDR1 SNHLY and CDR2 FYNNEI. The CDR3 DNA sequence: TGTGCCATCAGTCAACAGGTTTCGGAGACCCAGTACTTC. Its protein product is CAISQQVSETQYF.

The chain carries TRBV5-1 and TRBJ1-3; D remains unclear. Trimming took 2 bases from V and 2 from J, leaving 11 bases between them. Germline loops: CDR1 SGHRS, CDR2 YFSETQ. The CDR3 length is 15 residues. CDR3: CASSLMASAGNTIYF. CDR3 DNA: TGCGCCAGCAGCTTAATGGCATCGGCTGGAAACACCATATATTTT.

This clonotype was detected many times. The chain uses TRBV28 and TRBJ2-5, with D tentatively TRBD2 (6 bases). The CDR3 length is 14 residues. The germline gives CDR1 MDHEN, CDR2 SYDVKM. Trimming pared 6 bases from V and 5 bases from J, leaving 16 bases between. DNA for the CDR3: TGTGCCAGCAGGAATAGCGGCCCCAGGGAGACCCAGTACTTC. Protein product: CASRNSGPRETQYF.

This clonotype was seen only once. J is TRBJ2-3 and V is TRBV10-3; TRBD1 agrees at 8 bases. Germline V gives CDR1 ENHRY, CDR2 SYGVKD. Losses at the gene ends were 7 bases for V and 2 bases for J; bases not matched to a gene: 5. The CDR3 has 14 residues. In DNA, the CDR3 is TGTGCCATCACTCAGGGGGCTGACACAGATACGCAGTATTTT. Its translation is CAITQGADTDTQYF.

The CDR3 sequence is CATRGDRGNSPLHF. The CDR3 DNA follows: TGTGCCACGCGGGGGGACAGGGGAAATTCACCCCTCCACTTT. V gene TRBV10-3 combines with J gene TRBJ1-6, with 10 bases lining up with TRBD1. V dropped 10 bases and J dropped 7; count of bases not matched to a gene: 7. Per germline, CDR1 ENHRY and CDR2 SYGVKD. This CDR3 spans 14 amino acids.

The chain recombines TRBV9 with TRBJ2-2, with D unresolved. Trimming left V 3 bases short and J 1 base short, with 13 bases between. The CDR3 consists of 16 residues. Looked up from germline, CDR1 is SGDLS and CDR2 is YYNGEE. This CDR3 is CASSAPDYRNTGELFF. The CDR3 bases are TGTGCCAGCAGCGCTCCAGATTACAGGAACACCGGGGAGCTGTTTTTT.

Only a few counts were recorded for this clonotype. The chain's CDR3 is CASSHLGQGPQPQHF. In DNA form, the CDR3 reads TGTGCCAGCAGTCATCTAGGGCAGGGCCCTCAGCCCCAGCATTTT. The J gene is TRBJ1-5, the V gene TRBV28; perhaps TRBD1 as D (5 bases). The V gene lost 5 bases and the J gene lost 6 bases, with 17 bases spanning the gap. CDR3 size: 15 residues. Germline V gives CDR1 MDHEN, CDR2 SYDVKM. The whole variable domain, remainder taken from reference TRBV28 and TRBJ1-5, is DVKVTQSSRYLVKRTGEKVFLECVQDMDHENMFWYRQDPGLGLRLIYFSYDVKMKEKGDIPEGYSVSREKKERFSLILESASTNQTSMYLCASSHLGQGPQPQHFGDGTRLSIL.

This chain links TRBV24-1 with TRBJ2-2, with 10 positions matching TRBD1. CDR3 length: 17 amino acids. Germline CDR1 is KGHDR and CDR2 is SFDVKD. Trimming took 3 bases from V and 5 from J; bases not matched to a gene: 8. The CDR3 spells CATSDPRGTGETGELFF. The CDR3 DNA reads TGTGCCACCAGTGATCCGCGGGGGACAGGGGAAACCGGGGAGCTGTTTTTT.

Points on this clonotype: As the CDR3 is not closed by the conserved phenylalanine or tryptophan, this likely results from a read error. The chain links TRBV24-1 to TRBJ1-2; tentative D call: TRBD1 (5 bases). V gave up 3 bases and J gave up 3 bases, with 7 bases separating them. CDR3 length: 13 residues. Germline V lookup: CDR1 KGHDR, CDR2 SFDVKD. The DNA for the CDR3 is TGTGCCACCAGTGATGACAGCTACTATGGCTACACCCTC. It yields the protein CATSDDSYYGYTL.